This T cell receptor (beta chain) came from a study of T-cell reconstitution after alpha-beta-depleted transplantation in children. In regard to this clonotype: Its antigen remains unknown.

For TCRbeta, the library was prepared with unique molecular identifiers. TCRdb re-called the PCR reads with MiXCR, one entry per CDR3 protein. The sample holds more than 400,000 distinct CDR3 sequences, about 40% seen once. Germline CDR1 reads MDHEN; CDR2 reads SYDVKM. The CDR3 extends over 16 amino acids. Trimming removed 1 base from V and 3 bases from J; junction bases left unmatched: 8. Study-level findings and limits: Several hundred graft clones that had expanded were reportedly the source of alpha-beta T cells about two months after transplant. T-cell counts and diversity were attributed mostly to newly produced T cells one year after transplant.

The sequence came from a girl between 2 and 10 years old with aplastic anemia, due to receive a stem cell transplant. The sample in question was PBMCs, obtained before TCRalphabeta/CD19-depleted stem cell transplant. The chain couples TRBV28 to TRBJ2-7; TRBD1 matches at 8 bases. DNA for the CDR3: TGTGCCAGCAGTTTATACGAGGACAGGGCCTACTACGAGCAGTACTTC. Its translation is CASSLYEDRAYYEQYF.